These 13 T cell receptor beta chains came from one sample sequenced in a study of CD8 T cells in Susac syndrome. Reverse transcription of about 0.5 to 1 ug RNA used random hexamers. TCRdb redid the calling of the immunoSEQ multiplex PCR reads with MiXCR, one entry per CDR3 protein. The sample carries 150,000 to 200,000 distinct CDR3 sequences, about 93% recorded once. The sample consisted of CD4+ T cells from PBMCs. Receptors were obtained from a human donor in good health.

This clonotype has only one observation. This chain uses TRBV5-1 with TRBJ1-5; TRBD1 aligns across 9 bases. The V and J ends lost 4 bases and 7 bases, in that order; junction bases with no gene match: 6. CDR1 and CDR2 from the germline V gene are SGHRS and YFSETQ. This CDR3 comprises 14 residues. DNA for the CDR3: TGCGCCAGCAGCATCACAGGGGGCGGGCAGCCCCAGCATTTT. Its protein product is CASSITGGGQPQHF.

The chain carries TRBV7-3 and TRBJ2-1; possible D gene TRBD1, 7 bases. The CDR3 runs 13 residues. V lost 3 bases to trimming and J lost 7 bases, with 10 bases between them. The germline V gene has CDR1 SGHTA and CDR2 FQGTGA. Written as DNA, the CDR3 is TGTGCCAGCAGCTTTTCAGGGGGGAATGAGCAGTTCTTC. Protein: CASSFSGGNEQFF.

Comment on this clonotype: An end of the junction differs from the germline gene, which may be a read error. The chain has TRBV7-7 and TRBJ2-5; 10 bases match TRBD1. Looked up from germline, CDR1 is SSHAT and CDR2 is FNYEAQ (reference sequence). The CDR3 sequence is 14 residues long. CDR3 loop: CASSLTGGAETQYF. The CDR3 nucleotides read TGTGCTAGCAGCTTGACAGGGGGCGCGGAGACCCAGTACTTC.

The chain combines TRBV4-1 with TRBJ1-2; no firm D call. From germline, CDR1 is MGHRA and CDR2 YSYEKL. This CDR3 has 15 amino acids. V lost 3 bases to trimming and J lost 4 bases, with 15 bases between them. CDR3 in DNA: TGCGCCAGCAGCCAGGCACACGGAGTAGGCTATGGCTACACCTTC. Translated: CASSQAHGVGYGYTF.

The genes are TRBV7-2 and TRBJ1-6; 9 bases agree with TRBD1. V dropped 5 bases and J dropped 6; count of bases not matched to a gene: 5. Germline values: CDR1 SGHTA, CDR2 FQGNSA. This CDR3 is 15 amino acids long. CDR3 coding DNA: TGTGCCAGCAGCCCCGTGGGACAGGGTAATTCACCCCTCCACTTT. Translation gives CASSPVGQGNSPLHF.

This chain connects TRBV7-9 to TRBJ2-4, with D possibly TRBD1 on 6 matching bases. The germline V gene has CDR1 SEHNR and CDR2 FQNEAQ (reference sequence). Trimming cost V 2 bases and J 11 bases, with 16 bases left between them. CDR3 length equals 14 residues. The CDR3 region has the DNA TGTGCCAGCAGCTTATCGGCAGGGGCCAAGCTTCAGTACTTC. It codes for CASSLSAGAKLQYF. The whole variable domain, filled in from reference TRBV7-9 and TRBJ2-4, reads DTGVSQNPRHKITKRGQNVTFRCDPISEHNRLYWYRQTLGQGPEFLTYFQNEAQLEKSRLLSDRFSAERPKGSFSTLEIQRTEQGDSAMYLCASSLSAGAKLQYFGAGTRLSVL.

The chain joins TRBV6-2 or TRBV6-3 to TRBJ1-1; D remains ambiguous. The V gene's germline CDR1 is MNHEY and CDR2 SVGEGT. This CDR3 region has 10 residues. Trimming removed 8 bases from V and 8 bases from J, with 9 bases in between. The CDR3 loop reads CASGSGEAFF. Written as DNA, the CDR3 is TGTGCCAGCGGGAGTGGGGAAGCTTTCTTT.

The V and J genes are TRBV7-2 and TRBJ2-3; 8 bases line up with TRBD1. V was clipped by 4 bases and J by 0 bases; unmatched bases: 3. The CDR3 runs to 15 residues. The germline CDR1 and CDR2 sequences are SGHTA and FQGNSA. Here the CDR3 DNA reads TGTGCCAGCAGCTCCTGGACAGGGAGCACAGATACGCAGTATTTT. It specifies CASSSWTGSTDTQYF.

V and J are TRBV28 and TRBJ2-1, with 9 bases matching TRBD1. After removal of 6 bases from V and 8 bases from J, the junction contained 14 bases not matched to a gene. The CDR3 is 16 residues long. The germline V gene encodes CDR1 MDHEN and CDR2 SYDVKM. CDR3 coding DNA: TGTGCCAGCAGCCCAACCTGGACAGGGGTGTTCTATGAGCAGTTCTTC. Its translation: CASSPTWTGVFYEQFF.

V is TRBV9 and J is TRBJ1-2; possible D gene TRBD1, 5 bases. V was pared by 4 bases and J by 4 bases, with 14 bases between. In germline, CDR1 is SGDLS, CDR2 YYNGEE. The CDR3 extends over 14 amino acids. CDR3 in DNA: TGTGCCAGCAGCCGGAGACAGACGATCTATGGCTACACCTTC. Its protein product is CASSRRQTIYGYTF. Using reference TRBV9 and TRBJ1-2 for the parts outside the CDR3, the full variable domain is DSGVTQTPKHLITATGQRVTLRCSPRSGDLSVYWYQQSLDQGLQFLIQYYNGEERAKGNILERFSAQQFPDLHSELNLSSLELGDSALYFCASSRRQTIYGYTFGSGTRLTVV.

V usage is TRBV12-5 and J usage is TRBJ2-3, with a weak D call TRBD1 (5 bases). CDR3 length equals 14 residues. The V gene's germline CDR1 is LGHNT and CDR2 FRNRAP. Trimming cost V 1 base and J 3 bases, with 8 bases left between them. The CDR3 DNA reads TGTGCTAGTGGTTTGGACAGGAAAACAGATACGCAGTATTTT. This gives the protein CASGLDRKTDTQYF.

The gene calls are TRBV20-1 and TRBJ1-2, with 9 bases matching TRBD1. J lost 4 bases, V lost 7 bases, and 10 bases had no gene match. Germline assignment: CDR1 DFQATT and CDR2 SNEGSKA (reference sequence). The CDR3 totals 14 residues. CDR3 region: CSVLRQGVPYGYTF. CDR3 in DNA: TGCAGTGTCCTCCGACAGGGGGTTCCCTATGGCTACACCTTC.

The chain couples TRBV29-1 to TRBJ1-5; D is ambiguous. Germline V gives CDR1 SQVTM, CDR2 ANQGSEA. V was cut by 5 bases and J by 3 bases, with 11 bases left in between. The CDR3 totals 13 residues. The DNA of the CDR3 is TGCAGCGTTCGTAACTATCCCAATCAGCCCCAGCATTTT. Its translation: CSVRNYPNQPQHF.